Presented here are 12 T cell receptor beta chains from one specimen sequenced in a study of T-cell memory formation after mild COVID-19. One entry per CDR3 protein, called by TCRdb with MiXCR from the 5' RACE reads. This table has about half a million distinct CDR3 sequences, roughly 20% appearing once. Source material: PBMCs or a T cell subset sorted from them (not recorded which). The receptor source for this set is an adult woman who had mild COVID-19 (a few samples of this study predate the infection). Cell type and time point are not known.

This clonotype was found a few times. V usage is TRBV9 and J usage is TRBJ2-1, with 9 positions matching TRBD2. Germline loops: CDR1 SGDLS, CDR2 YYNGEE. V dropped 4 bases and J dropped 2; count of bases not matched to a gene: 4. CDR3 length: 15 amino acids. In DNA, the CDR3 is TGTGCCAGCAGCCCGACTAGCGGCCCCTACAATGAGCAGTTCTTC. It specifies CASSPTSGPYNEQFF.

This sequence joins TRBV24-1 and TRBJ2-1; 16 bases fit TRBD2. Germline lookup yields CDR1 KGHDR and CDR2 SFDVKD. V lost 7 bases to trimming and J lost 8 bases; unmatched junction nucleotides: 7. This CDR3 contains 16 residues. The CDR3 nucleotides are TGTGCCACCAGAGGGACTAGCGGGAGGGGTGTGGATGAGCAGTTCTTC. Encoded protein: CATRGTSGRGVDEQFF.

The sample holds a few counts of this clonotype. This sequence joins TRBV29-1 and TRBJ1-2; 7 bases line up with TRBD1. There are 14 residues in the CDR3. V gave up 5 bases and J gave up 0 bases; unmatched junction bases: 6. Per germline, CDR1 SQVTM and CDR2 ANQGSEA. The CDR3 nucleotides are TGCAGCGTTATACAGGGGTCGACTAACTATGGCTACACCTTC. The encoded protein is CSVIQGSTNYGYTF.

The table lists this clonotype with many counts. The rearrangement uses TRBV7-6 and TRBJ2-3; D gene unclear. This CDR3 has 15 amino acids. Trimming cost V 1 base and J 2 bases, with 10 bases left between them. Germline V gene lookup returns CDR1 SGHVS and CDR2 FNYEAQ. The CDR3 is CASSLGDTNTDTQYF. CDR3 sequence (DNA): TGTGCCAGCAGCTTAGGCGACACCAACACAGATACGCAGTATTTT.

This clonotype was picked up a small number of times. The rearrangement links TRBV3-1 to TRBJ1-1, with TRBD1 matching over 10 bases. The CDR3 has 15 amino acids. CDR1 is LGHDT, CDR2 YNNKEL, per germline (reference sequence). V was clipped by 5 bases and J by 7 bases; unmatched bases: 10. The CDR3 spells CASSAPGQGLHEAFF. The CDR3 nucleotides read TGTGCCAGCAGCGCACCGGGACAGGGGTTACATGAAGCTTTCTTT. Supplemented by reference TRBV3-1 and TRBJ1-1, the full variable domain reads DTAVSQTPKYLVTQMGNDKSIKCEQNLGHDTMYWYKQDSKKFLKIMFSYNNKELIINETVPNRFSPKSPDKAHLNLHINSLELGDSAVYFCASSAPGQGLHEAFFGQGTRLTVV.

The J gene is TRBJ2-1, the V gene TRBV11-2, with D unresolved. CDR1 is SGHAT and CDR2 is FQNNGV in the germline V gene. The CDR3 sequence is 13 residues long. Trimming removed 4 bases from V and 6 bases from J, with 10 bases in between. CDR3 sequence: CASSSPTGNEQFF. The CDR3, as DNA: TGTGCCAGCAGCTCCCCGACTGGCAATGAGCAGTTCTTC.

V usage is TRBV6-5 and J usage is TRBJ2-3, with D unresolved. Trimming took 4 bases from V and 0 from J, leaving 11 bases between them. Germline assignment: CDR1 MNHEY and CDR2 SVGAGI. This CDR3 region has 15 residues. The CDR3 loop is CASSSIITSTDTQYF. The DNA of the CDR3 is TGTGCCAGCAGTTCTATTATTACTAGCACAGATACGCAGTATTTT.

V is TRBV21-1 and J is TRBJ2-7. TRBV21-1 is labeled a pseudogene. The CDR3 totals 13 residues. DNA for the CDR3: TGTGCCAGCAGCCCCCATGACATCTACGAGCAGTACTTC. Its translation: CASSPHDIYEQYF.

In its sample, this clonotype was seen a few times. The CDR3 sequence: CASSLTESSGYTF. The CDR3 DNA reads TGCGCCAGCAGCTTGACAGAATCGAGTGGCTACACCTTC. The chain joins TRBV5-1 to TRBJ1-2; D call uncertain. CDR1 is SGHRS, CDR2 YFSETQ, per germline. Trimming stripped 1 base from V and 7 bases from J, with 11 bases between. The CDR3 is 13 residues long.

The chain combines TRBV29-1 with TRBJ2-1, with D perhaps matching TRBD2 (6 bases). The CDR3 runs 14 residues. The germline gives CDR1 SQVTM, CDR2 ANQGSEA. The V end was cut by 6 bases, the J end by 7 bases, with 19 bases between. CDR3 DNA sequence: TGCAGCGTGGACCGCTCGGGGGTCACAAATGAGCAGTTCTTC. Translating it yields CSVDRSGVTNEQFF.

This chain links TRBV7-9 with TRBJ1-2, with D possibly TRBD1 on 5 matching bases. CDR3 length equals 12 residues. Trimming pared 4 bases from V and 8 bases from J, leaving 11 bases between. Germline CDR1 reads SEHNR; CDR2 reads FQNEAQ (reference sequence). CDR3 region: CASSSQDGGYTF. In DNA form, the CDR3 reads TGTGCCAGCAGCTCACAGGATGGGGGCTACACCTTC.

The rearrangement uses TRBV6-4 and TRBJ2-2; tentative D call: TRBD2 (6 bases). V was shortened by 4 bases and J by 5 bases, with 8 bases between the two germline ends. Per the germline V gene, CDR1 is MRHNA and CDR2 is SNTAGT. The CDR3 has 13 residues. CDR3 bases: TGTGCCAGCAGTGCCGCGGGGACCGGGGAGCTGTTTTTT. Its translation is CASSAAGTGELFF.